A selection of T cell receptor beta chains follows, all from one sample in a study of CD8 T cells in Susac syndrome. TCRdb ran MiXCR on the immunoSEQ multiplex PCR reads and lists one entry per CDR3 protein. Of roughly 400,000 distinct CDR3 sequences in the sample, 85% to 90% are singletons; the top ten hold about 0.12%. Sequencing was done on a sample of CD8+ T cells from PBMCs. The receptors originated from a human donor with multiple sclerosis. The CDR3 runs from the conserved cysteine through the conserved F or W. D genes are given only for firm matches. The size entry is marked missing in some rows and otherwise reads once, few, many or a size class.

J,V,size,D,CDR3,DNA
TRBJ1-2,TRBV3-1,.,.,CASSFQSPRSLAEPYGYTF,TGTGCCAGCAGCTTCCAGTCGCCAAGGTCCTTGGCGGAACCCTATGGCTACACCTTC
TRBJ1-1,TRBV27,.,.,CASSLRVLGTEAFF,TGTGCCAGCAGCCTCCGGGTTTTGGGGACTGAAGCTTTCTTT
TRBJ1-1,TRBV4-1,.,.,CASSHPRAEAFF,TGCGCCAGCAGCCACCCGCGAGCTGAAGCTTTCTTT
TRBJ1-2,TRBV14,.,.,CASSQVWRGNYGYTF,TGTGCCAGCAGCCAAGTCTGGAGGGGCAACTATGGCTACACCTTC
TRBJ2-3,TRBV2,once,TRBD2,CVSGLAGGRTDTQYF,TGTGTTTCCGGACTAGCGGGAGGACGCACAGATACGCAGTATTTT
TRBJ1-6,TRBV27,.,.,CASSLSTQSPLHF,TGTGCCAGCAGTTTATCGACTCAGTCACCCCTCCACTTT
TRBJ2-7,TRBV3-1,.,TRBD2,CASSQAIMGLASEQYF,TGTGCCAGCAGCCAAGCTATTATGGGACTAGCGAGTGAGCAGTACTTC
TRBJ2-1,TRBV12-3/TRBV12-4,.,TRBD1,CASSGTGAYNEQFF,TGTGCCAGCAGCGGGACAGGGGCCTACAATGAGCAGTTCTTC
TRBJ1-1,TRBV6-5,.,.,CASSSAWGRGTEAFF,TGTGCCAGCAGTTCCGCGTGGGGCCGAGGTACTGAAGCTTTCTTT
TRBJ2-7,TRBV5-4,.,.,CASSLGSASYEQYF,TGTGCCAGCAGCTTGGGTTCAGCGAGCTACGAGCAGTACTTC
TRBJ2-7,TRBV28,.,TRBD2,CASSFPASGSYEQYF,TGTGCCAGCAGTTTTCCCGCTAGCGGCTCCTACGAGCAGTACTTC
TRBJ1-1,TRBV19,.,.,CASSLSENAEAFF,TGTGCCAGTAGTCTTTCGGAGAACGCTGAAGCTTTCTTT
TRBJ2-5,TRBV12-3/TRBV12-4,.,.,CASTQGGAMGETQYF,TGTGCCAGCACCCAAGGGGGGGCGATGGGGGAGACCCAGTACTTC
TRBJ2-1,TRBV19,.,TRBD2,CASSFSGSSSYNEQFF,TGTGCCAGTAGTTTCAGCGGGAGTTCATCCTACAATGAGCAGTTCTTC
TRBJ2-5,TRBV27,.,.,CASSHLPGGSQETQYF,TGTGCCAGCAGTCATTTGCCCGGAGGGTCACAAGAGACCCAGTACTTC
TRBJ2-3,TRBV4-1,.,TRBD2,CASSQRSGGESTDTQYF,TGCGCCAGCAGCCAACGGAGCGGGGGGGAAAGCACAGATACGCAGTATTTT
TRBJ1-1,TRBV25-1,.,.,CASSEFFLGGDTEAFF,TGTGCCAGCAGTGAATTCTTCCTCGGTGGCGACACTGAAGCTTTCTTT
TRBJ2-1,TRBV5-1,.,TRBD2,CASGPVRGASGRRNEQFF,TGCGCCAGCGGTCCAGTGAGGGGAGCTAGCGGGAGGAGAAATGAGCAGTTCTTC
TRBJ2-7,TRBV5-1,.,.,CASSSPGDSPFSYEQYF,TGCGCCAGCAGCTCCCCGGGCGACTCCCCCTTCTCCTACGAGCAGTACTTC
TRBJ1-2,TRBV29-1,.,.,CSVEDGGQLNYGYTF,TGCAGCGTTGAAGATGGGGGACAACTTAACTATGGCTACACCTTC
TRBJ2-7,TRBV5-1,once,.,CASSLRSGRGVEQYF,TGCGCCAGCAGCTTGCGGAGTGGGAGAGGGGTCGAGCAGTACTTC
TRBJ1-3,TRBV15,few,.,CATSREGGDWTTIYF,TGTGCCACCAGCAGAGAGGGGGGGGACTGGACCACCATATATTTT
TRBJ2-3,TRBV6-4,.,TRBD2,CASQPSGDSDTQYF,TGTGCCAGCCAACCTAGCGGGGACTCAGATACGCAGTATTTT
TRBJ2-1,TRBV4-1,.,TRBD2,CASSHRTSGKYNEQFF,TGCGCCAGCAGCCACCGGACTAGCGGGAAGTACAATGAGCAGTTCTTC
TRBJ1-1,TRBV28,.,.,CASSSAGDAFF,TGTGCCAGCAGTTCGGCGGGAGACGCTTTCTTT
TRBJ2-2,TRBV19,.,TRBD1,CASSFRQGENTGELFF,TGTGCCAGTAGTTTTCGACAGGGGGAGAACACCGGGGAGCTGTTTTTT
TRBJ2-2,TRBV4-1,.,TRBD2,CASSPGLLTGELFF,TGCGCCAGCAGCCCGGGACTACTGACCGGGGAGCTGTTTTTT
TRBJ2-1,TRBV5-1,.,.,CASAEGGHEQFF,TGCGCCAGCGCCGAGGGGGGCCATGAGCAGTTCTTC
TRBJ2-7,TRBV2,.,TRBD2,CATYSGSTYEQYF,TGTGCCACCTATAGCGGGAGCACCTACGAGCAGTACTTC
TRBJ1-3,TRBV7-9,.,.,CASSFDSGNTIYF,TGTGCCAGCAGCTTCGACTCTGGAAACACCATATATTTT
TRBJ2-2,TRBV2,.,TRBD1,CAGLDRGRDTGELFF,TGTGCCGGACTTGACAGGGGGCGCGACACCGGGGAGCTGTTTTTT
TRBJ2-3,TRBV27,.,TRBD2,CASRPAGIDTQYF,TGTGCCAGCAGACCAGCGGGAATAGATACGCAGTATTTT
TRBJ1-1,TRBV6-6,few,.,CASSLDGENTEAFF,TGTGCCAGCAGTTTAGACGGAGAGAACACTGAAGCTTTCTTT
TRBJ1-2,TRBV3-1,.,.,CASSPGVAVLYGYTF,TGTGCCAGCAGCCCGGGGGTGGCAGTGCTCTATGGCTACACCTTC
TRBJ2-2,TRBV4-1,.,TRBD2,CASSQEDGVAGATGELFF,TGCGCCAGCAGCCAAGAGGACGGGGTAGCGGGAGCCACCGGGGAGCTGTTTTTT
TRBJ1-5,TRBV28,.,TRBD1,CASSLTGGIQPQHF,TGTGCCAGCAGCCTTACAGGGGGCATTCAGCCCCAGCATTTT
TRBJ1-2,TRBV19,.,.,CASRTGMNYGYTF,TGTGCCAGCCGGACGGGGATGAACTATGGCTACACCTTC
TRBJ2-1,TRBV27,.,.,CASSPRLENEQFF,TGTGCCAGCAGTCCCCGACTAGAAAATGAGCAGTTCTTC
TRBJ2-3,TRBV5-1,.,TRBD2,CASSLAGLAGDIPSTDTQYF,TGCGCCAGCAGCTTGGCCGGGCTAGCGGGAGATATCCCAAGCACAGATACGCAGTATTTT
TRBJ1-2,TRBV28,once,.,CASSQPGHGNYGYTF,TGTGCCAGCAGTCAGCCGGGACACGGCAACTATGGCTACACCTTC
TRBJ1-2,TRBV3-1,.,.,CASSLTPRRGGDIYGYTF,TGTGCCAGCAGCCTTACCCCTCGCCGGGGGGGGGACATCTATGGCTACACCTTC
TRBJ2-1,TRBV9,.,.,CASSVAGDSQFF,TGTGCCAGCAGCGTAGCCGGGGACTCACAGTTCTTC
TRBJ1-1,TRBV5-1,many,.,CASSLAGGYTEAFF,TGCGCCAGCAGCTTGGCCGGGGGATACACTGAAGCTTTCTTT
TRBJ1-4,TRBV4-1,.,.,CASSHPRAGPTNEKLFF,TGCGCCAGCAGCCACCCTCGGGCAGGGCCAACTAATGAAAAACTGTTTTTT
TRBJ2-7,TRBV18,.,.,CASSSGLSDEQYF,TGTGCCAGCTCAAGTGGACTAAGCGACGAGCAGTACTTC
TRBJ2-3,TRBV5-5,.,.,CASSVYREGTDTQYF,TGTGCCAGCAGCGTCTACAGGGAAGGCACAGATACGCAGTATTTT
TRBJ2-7,TRBV7-9,.,.,CASSLNGGSSYEQYF,TGTGCCAGCAGCTTAAACGGGGGAAGCTCCTACGAGCAGTACTTC
TRBJ2-1,TRBV19,few,.,CATQDDLSEQFF,TGTGCCACCCAGGACGATCTCAGTGAGCAGTTCTTC
TRBJ2-1,TRBV27,.,.,CASHGINEQFF,TGTGCCAGCCACGGGATCAATGAGCAGTTCTTC
TRBJ2-7,TRBV6-1,.,TRBD2,CASREEAGNYEQYF,TGTGCCAGCAGAGAGGAAGCGGGGAACTACGAGCAGTACTTC